This entry lists 15 T cell receptor beta chains sequenced from one sample in a study of blood T cell repertoires in COVID-19. Assay: immunoSEQ multiplex PCR; the TCRdb copy retains only in-frame clones and omits some. This table holds 100,000 or so clones, approximately 87% found once. Specimen: peripheral blood. The source is a woman younger than 45 with acute or convalescent COVID-19.

This rearrangement joins TRBV5-6 to TRBJ1-5, with D possibly TRBD1 on 6 matching bases. Germline V gene lookup returns CDR1 SGHDT and CDR2 YYEEEE. V lost 4 bases, J lost 1 base, and 15 bases lay in between. This CDR3 is built from 16 residues. CDR3 bases: TGTGCCAGCAGCCCTTGGACAGCCGGGAGCAATCAGCCCCAGCATTTT. Its protein is CASSPWTAGSNQPQHF.

For this clone: This specimen includes other DNA sequences encoding the same CDR3. V is TRBV4-1 and J is TRBJ2-2; weak D call: TRBD2 (6 bases). The germline V and J ends were trimmed by 1 base and 0 bases, with 9 bases remaining between them. The CDR3 runs 16 residues. Germline V gene data show CDR1 as MGHRA and CDR2 as YSYEKL. CDR3 bases: TGCGCCAGCAGCCAAGGGGGAGGAGCGAACACCGGGGAGCTGTTTTTT. Translation: CASSQGGGANTGELFF.

CDR3 DNA sequence: TGTGCCAGCAGCCAGGACACGTATAATTCACCCCTCCACTTT. Protein product: CASSQDTYNSPLHF. The chain is built from TRBV2 and TRBJ1-6, with D possibly matching TRBD1 (5 bases). The CDR3 is 14 amino acids. The germline V gene has CDR1 SNHLY and CDR2 FYNNEI. Trimming stripped 6 bases from V and 4 bases from J, with 10 bases between.

The genes are TRBV9 and TRBJ1-3; the D is unclear. Germline CDR1 SGDLS, CDR2 YYNGEE. V shed 7 bases and J shed 0 bases, with 11 bases lying between them. The length of the CDR3 is 14 residues. CDR3 DNA sequence: TGTGCCAGCGATGGCCCCACCTCTGGAAACACCATATATTTT. As protein: CASDGPTSGNTIYF.

This chain joins TRBV6-5 and TRBJ1-6; D gene unclear. Germline-derived CDR1 and CDR2 are MNHEY and SVGAGI. This CDR3 has 15 amino acids. The ends were cut back, 8 bases at V and 8 bases at J, with 19 bases in the middle. The CDR3 sequence is CASRLTYNSHSPLHF. The CDR3 coding sequence is TGTGCCAGCCGCCTTACCTACAACAGCCATTCACCCCTCCACTTT.

The CDR3 DNA reads TGTGCCAGCAGATCCTATACCGGGACTAGCGGGCTGGACTCTGGGGCCAACGTCCTGACTTTC. Amino acid sequence: CASRSYTGTSGLDSGANVLTF. The V and J genes are TRBV28 and TRBJ2-6; 12 bases agree with TRBD2. With V trimmed by 6 bases and J by 0 bases, 15 bases remained unmatched. Germline loops: CDR1 MDHEN, CDR2 SYDVKM. CDR3 length equals 21 residues.

This clone was seen once. The chain recombines TRBV5-1 with TRBJ2-6, with a tentative D call TRBD2 (7 bases). V lost 4 bases to trimming and J lost 3 bases, with 14 bases between them. CDR3 length: 16 amino acids. The germline gives CDR1 SGHRS, CDR2 YFSETQ. As DNA, the CDR3 is TGCGCCAGCAGCACGGGGGGCGGGATTGGGGCCAACGTCCTGACTTTC. Translation gives CASSTGGGIGANVLTF.

This clone was seen only once. The chain is built from TRBV5-1 and TRBJ2-7; 16 positions match TRBD2. The junction had 9 bases not matched to a gene; V was cut back by 0 bases and J by 6 bases. The length of the CDR3 is 18 residues. CDR1 SGHRS and CDR2 YFSETQ come from the germline V gene. The CDR3 DNA reads as TGCGCCAGCAGCTTGGCCCCCGGGACTAGCGGGGGGGCGCGCGAGCAGTACTTC. Its protein product is CASSLAPGTSGGAREQYF.

This clone has only one observation. The chain recombines TRBV6-5 with TRBJ1-5; 9 bases fit TRBD1. Germline V gene data show CDR1 as MNHEY and CDR2 as SVGAGI. J was trimmed by 5 bases and V by 6 bases; bases with no gene match: 8. This CDR3 is 15 amino acids long. CDR3 bases: TGTGCCAGCAGCTGGGACAGGGCAGGGGATCAGCCCCAGCATTTT. It yields the protein CASSWDRAGDQPQHF.

V is TRBV4-1 and J is TRBJ2-7; D not certain. The germline V gene encodes CDR1 MGHRA and CDR2 YSYEKL. V was cut by 1 base and J by 6 bases, with 4 bases left in between. The CDR3 has 11 amino acids. Written as DNA, the CDR3 is TGCGCCAGCAGCCAAGGTCGCGAGCAGTACTTC. This gives the protein CASSQGREQYF.

The chain is built from TRBV28 and TRBJ1-5; D may be TRBD1 (6 bases). V lost 1 base to trimming and J lost 1 base, with 11 bases between them. Germline assignment: CDR1 MDHEN and CDR2 SYDVKM. This CDR3 spans 16 amino acids. CDR3 in DNA: TGTGCCAGCAGTTTATATGGGGGCTTGAGCAATCAGCCCCAGCATTTT. Translation gives CASSLYGGLSNQPQHF. The complete variable domain, with remaining parts taken from reference TRBV28 and TRBJ1-5, reads DVKVTQSSRYLVKRTGEKVFLECVQDMDHENMFWYRQDPGLGLRLIYFSYDVKMKEKGDIPEGYSVSREKKERFSLILESASTNQTSMYLCASSLYGGLSNQPQHFGDGTRLSIL.

A single count supports this clone. J is TRBJ2-7 and V is TRBV28; possible D gene TRBD1, 5 bases. Between the trimmed V and J ends, which lost 8 bases and 2 bases, there was a span of 13 bases. Looked up from germline, CDR1 is MDHEN and CDR2 is SYDVKM. This CDR3 contains 13 residues. For the CDR3, the DNA is TGTGCCAGCTTCAGACAGTTGCCCTACGAGCAGTACTTC. Translated, it gives CASFRQLPYEQYF.

The J gene is TRBJ1-5, the V gene TRBV19, with TRBD1 identical over 7 bases. The V segment lost 5 bases and the J segment 7 bases; nucleotides outside the gene matches: 5. This CDR3 region has 13 residues. Germline assignment: CDR1 LNHDA and CDR2 SQIVND (reference sequence). In nucleotides, the CDR3 is TGTGCCAGTAGTGACAGGGAACACCAGCCCCAGCATTTT. The encoded protein is CASSDREHQPQHF.

J is TRBJ1-5 and V is TRBV2; TRBD1 matches 7 bases. J lost 4 bases, V lost 5 bases, and 2 bases had no gene match. CDR3 length: 13 residues. Germline V gene data show CDR1 as SNHLY and CDR2 as FYNNEI. The CDR3 is CASSRQGNQPQHF. CDR3 bases: TGTGCCAGCAGTCGACAGGGAAATCAGCCCCAGCATTTT.

CDR3 sequence: CASSDGTGVEKLFF. The CDR3 DNA is TGTGCCAGCAGTGATGGTACAGGGGTGGAAAAACTGTTTTTT. This chain links TRBV6-1 with TRBJ1-4; 7 nucleotides line up with TRBD1. Germline CDR1 and CDR2: MNHNS and SASEGT. The length of the CDR3 is 14 residues. Trimming took 3 bases from V and 8 from J; bases not matched to a gene: 6.